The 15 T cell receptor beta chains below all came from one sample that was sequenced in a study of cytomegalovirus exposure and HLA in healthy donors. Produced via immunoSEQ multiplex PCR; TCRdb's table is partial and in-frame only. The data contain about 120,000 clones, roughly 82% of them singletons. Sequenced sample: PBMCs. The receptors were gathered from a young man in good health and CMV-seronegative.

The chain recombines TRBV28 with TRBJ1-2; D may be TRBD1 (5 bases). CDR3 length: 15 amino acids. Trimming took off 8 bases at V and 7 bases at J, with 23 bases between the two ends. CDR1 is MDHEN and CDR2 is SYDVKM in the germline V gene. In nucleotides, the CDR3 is TGTGCCAGCGAAGGGACTGGCTTGGGTTCGGGTGGCTACACCTTC. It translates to CASEGTGLGSGGYTF.

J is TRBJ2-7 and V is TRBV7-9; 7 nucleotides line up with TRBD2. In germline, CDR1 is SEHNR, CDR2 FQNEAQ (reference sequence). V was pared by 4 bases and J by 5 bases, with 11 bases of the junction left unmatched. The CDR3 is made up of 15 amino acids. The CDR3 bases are TGTGCCAGCAGCTCACCAACGGGGGGAGTCCACGAGCAGTACTTC. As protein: CASSSPTGGVHEQYF.

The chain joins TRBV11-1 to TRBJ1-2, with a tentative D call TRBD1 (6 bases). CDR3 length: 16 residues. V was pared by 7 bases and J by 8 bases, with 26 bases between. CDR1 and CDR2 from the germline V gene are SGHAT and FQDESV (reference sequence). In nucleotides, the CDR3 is TGTGCCAGCACCCTGGGGAGCGCAGGGGATGGAGGAGGCTACACCTTC. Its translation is CASTLGSAGDGGGYTF.

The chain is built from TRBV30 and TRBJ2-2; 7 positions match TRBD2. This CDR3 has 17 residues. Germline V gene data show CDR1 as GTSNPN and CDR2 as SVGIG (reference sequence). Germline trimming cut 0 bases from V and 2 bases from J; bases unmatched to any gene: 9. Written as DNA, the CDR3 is TGTGCCTGGAGTGTAGGGGACCCGGGACTAAACACCGGGGAGCTGTTTTTT. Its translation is CAWSVGDPGLNTGELFF.

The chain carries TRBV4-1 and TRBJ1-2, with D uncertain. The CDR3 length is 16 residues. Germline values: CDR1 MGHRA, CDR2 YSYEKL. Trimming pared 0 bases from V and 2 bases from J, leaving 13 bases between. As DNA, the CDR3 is TGCGCCAGCAGCCAAGATCGAGGCACCGTGAACTATGGCTACACCTTC. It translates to CASSQDRGTVNYGYTF.

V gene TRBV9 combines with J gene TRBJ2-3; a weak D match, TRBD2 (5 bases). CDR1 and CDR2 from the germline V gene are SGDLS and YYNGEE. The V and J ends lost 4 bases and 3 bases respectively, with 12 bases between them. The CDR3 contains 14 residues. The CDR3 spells CASSQTTGTDTQYF. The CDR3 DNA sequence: TGTGCCAGCAGCCAGACTACGGGGACAGATACGCAGTATTTT.

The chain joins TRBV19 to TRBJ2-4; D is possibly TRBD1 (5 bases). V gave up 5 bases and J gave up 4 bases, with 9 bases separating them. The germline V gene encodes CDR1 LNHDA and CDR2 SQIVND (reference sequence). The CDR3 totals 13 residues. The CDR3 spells CASSGASKNIQYF. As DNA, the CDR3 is TGTGCCAGTAGTGGGGCCAGTAAAAACATTCAGTACTTC. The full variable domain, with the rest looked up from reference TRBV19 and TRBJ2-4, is DGGITQSPKYLFRKEGQNVTLSCEQNLNHDAMYWYRQDPGQGLRLIYYSQIVNDFQKGDIAEGYSVSREKKESFPLTVTSAQKNPTAFYLCASSGASKNIQYFGAGTRLSVL.

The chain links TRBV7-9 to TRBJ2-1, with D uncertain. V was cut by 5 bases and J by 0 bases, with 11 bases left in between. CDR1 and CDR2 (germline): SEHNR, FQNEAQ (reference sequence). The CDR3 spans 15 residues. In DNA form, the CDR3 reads TGTGCCAGCAGCCAGAGCGAGAGCTCCTACAATGAGCAGTTCTTC. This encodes CASSQSESSYNEQFF.

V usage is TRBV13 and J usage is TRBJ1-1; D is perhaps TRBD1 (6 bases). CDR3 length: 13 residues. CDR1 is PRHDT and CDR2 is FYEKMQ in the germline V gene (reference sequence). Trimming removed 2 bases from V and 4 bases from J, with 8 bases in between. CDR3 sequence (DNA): TGTGCCAGCAGCTTATTCAGGGGCACTGAAGCTTTCTTT. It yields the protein CASSLFRGTEAFF.

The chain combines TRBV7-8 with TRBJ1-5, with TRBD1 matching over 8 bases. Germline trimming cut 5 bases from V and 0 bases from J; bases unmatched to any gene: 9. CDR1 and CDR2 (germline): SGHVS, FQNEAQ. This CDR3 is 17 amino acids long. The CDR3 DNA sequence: TGTGCCAGCAGCGCACCGACCGGGACAGGTAGCAATCAGCCCCAGCATTTT. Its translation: CASSAPTGTGSNQPQHF.

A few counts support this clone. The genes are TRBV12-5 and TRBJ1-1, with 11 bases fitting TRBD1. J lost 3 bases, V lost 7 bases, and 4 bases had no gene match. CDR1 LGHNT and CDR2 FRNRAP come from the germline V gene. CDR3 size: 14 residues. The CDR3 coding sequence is TGTGCTAGTGCACCGGGACAGGGGGACACTGAAGCTTTCTTT. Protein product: CASAPGQGDTEAFF.

The CDR3 DNA sequence: TGCGCCAGCAGCTTGGTTCGCGGGACAGACGACAAGCAGTACTTC. Translation: CASSLVRGTDDKQYF. J is TRBJ2-7 and V is TRBV5-1, with D possibly TRBD1 on 7 matching bases. V dropped 0 bases and J dropped 8 bases, with 18 bases sitting between them. The germline gives CDR1 SGHRS, CDR2 YFSETQ. This CDR3 spans 15 amino acids.

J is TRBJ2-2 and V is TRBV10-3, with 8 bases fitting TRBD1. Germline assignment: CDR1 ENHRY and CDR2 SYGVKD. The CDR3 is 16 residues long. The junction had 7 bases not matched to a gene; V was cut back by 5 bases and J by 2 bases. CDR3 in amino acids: CAISPLGQANTGELFF. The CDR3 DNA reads TGTGCCATCAGTCCCCTGGGACAGGCAAACACCGGGGAGCTGTTTTTT.

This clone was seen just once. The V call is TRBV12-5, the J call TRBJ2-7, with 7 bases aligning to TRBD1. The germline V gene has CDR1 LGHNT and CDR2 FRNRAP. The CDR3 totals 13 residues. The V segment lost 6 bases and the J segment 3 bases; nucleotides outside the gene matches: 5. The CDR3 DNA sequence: TGTGCTAGTGGCCGACAGGGAAGCTACGAGCAGTACTTC. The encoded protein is CASGRQGSYEQYF.

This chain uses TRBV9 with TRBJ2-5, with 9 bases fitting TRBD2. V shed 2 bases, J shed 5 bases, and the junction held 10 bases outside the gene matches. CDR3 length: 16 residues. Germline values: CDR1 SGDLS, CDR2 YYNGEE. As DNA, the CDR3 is TGTGCCAGCAGCGTCACCGCTAGCGGGAATGGGGAGACCCAGTACTTC. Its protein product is CASSVTASGNGETQYF.